Below are 23 T cell receptor beta chains sequenced from a single sample in a study of T cells generated in artificial thymic organoids. Separate semi-nested PCRs amplified TCRalpha and TCRbeta libraries using constant-region reverse primers in TRAC or TRBC. Each CDR3 protein gets one entry after TCRdb re-called the 5' RACE reads with MiXCR. The repertoire holds some 3,300 distinct CDR3 sequences, 34% seen once, with 2.4% in the top ten. The sequencing sample was made of naive CD8+ T cells from blood. Stated subset: CD3+TCRalphabeta+CD8SP T cells; for blood, CD45RO-CCR7+ naive CD8+ T cells. Source of these receptors: a human donor who gave cord blood stem cells for thymic organoid culture, a cardiac surgery patient who gave postnatal thymus, or a blood donor (not recorded which).

This clonotype is labeled medium-sized. The V gene is TRBV7-2, the J gene TRBJ2-3; 7 positions agree with TRBD2. The CDR3 is 18 residues long. V gave up 2 bases and J gave up 0 bases; unmatched junction bases: 11. In germline, CDR1 is SGHTA, CDR2 FQGNSA. The CDR3 coding sequence is TGTGCCAGCAGCTTACGGAGCGGGACCCTACTTAGCACAGATACGCAGTATTTT. Translation: CASSLRSGTLLSTDTQYF.

This clonotype was seen only a few times. The V and J genes are TRBV5-4 and TRBJ1-2; D call uncertain. CDR1 and CDR2 from the germline V gene are SGHNT and YYREEE (reference sequence). CDR3 length equals 15 residues. Trimming took 3 bases from V and 2 from J, leaving 14 bases between them. The CDR3 is CASSYGSLPNYGYTF. CDR3 in DNA: TGTGCCAGCAGCTATGGGTCTTTACCAAACTATGGCTACACCTTC.

A word on this clonotype: This may be a read error: a much more frequent sequence differs by one nucleotide. The chain has TRBV12-3 or TRBV12-4 and TRBJ2-1; D tentatively reads TRBD1 or TRBD2 (5 bases each). Trimming cost V 8 bases and J 6 bases, with 14 bases left between them. The CDR3 loop spans 13 amino acids. CDR3 in amino acids: CASGTGPSNEQFF. DNA of the CDR3: TGTGCCAGCGGTACGGGACCCTCCAATGAGCAGTTCTTC.

CDR3 bases: TGCAGCGTTGACGACAGACTCTATGGCTACACCTTC. Translation: CSVDDRLYGYTF. The V and J genes are TRBV29-1 and TRBJ1-2; a weak D match, TRBD1 (5 bases). The germline gives CDR1 SQVTM, CDR2 ANQGSEA. This CDR3 comprises 12 residues. Trimming removed 3 bases from V and 4 bases from J, with 9 bases in between. The whole variable domain, remainder taken from reference TRBV29-1 and TRBJ1-2, is SAVISQKPSRDICQRGTSLTIQCQVDSQVTMMFWYRQQPGQSLTLIATANQGSEATYESGFVIDKFPISRPNLTFSTLTVSNMSPEDSSIYLCSVDDRLYGYTFGSGTRLTVV.

This clonotype is categorized as medium-sized. The chain joins TRBV12-3 or TRBV12-4 to TRBJ2-7; D possibly corresponds to TRBD1 (7 bases). Trimming left V 8 bases short and J 4 bases short, with 15 bases between. There are 13 residues in the CDR3. The CDR3 sequence: CASAGQPIYEQYF. CDR3 bases: TGTGCCAGCGCGGGACAGCCAATTTACGAGCAGTACTTC.

This clonotype was detected a few times. V and J are TRBV7-8 and TRBJ2-1; unclear D gene. The CDR3 consists of 17 residues. CDR1 and CDR2 (germline): SGHVS, FQNEAQ. V lost 5 bases to trimming and J lost 5 bases, with 22 bases between them. The CDR3 coding sequence is TGTGCCAGCAGCCTTACCCGCGGAGTGTTTTATGACAATGAGCAGTTCTTC. Its translation is CASSLTRGVFYDNEQFF.

This clonotype was seen only a few times. V is TRBV12-3 or TRBV12-4 and J is TRBJ2-1; 10 bases are a match to TRBD2. V lost 8 bases and J lost 11; bases outside the gene matches: 18. The CDR3 extends over 16 amino acids. CDR3 loop: CASCTSPGLALGKQFF. CDR3 nucleotides: TGTGCCAGCTGTACTTCGCCGGGACTAGCGTTGGGAAAGCAGTTCTTC.

Only one count was recorded for this clonotype. This rearrangement joins TRBV19 to TRBJ1-1, with D tentatively TRBD1 (5 bases). Trimming removed 4 bases from V and 6 bases from J, with 21 bases in between. The CDR3 extends over 16 amino acids. Per the germline V gene, CDR1 is LNHDA and CDR2 is SQIVND (reference sequence). Here the CDR3 DNA reads TGTGCCAGTAGTAGCTCGGGAGGGGCTTTTGGCTCTGAAGCTTTCTTT. Amino acid sequence: CASSSSGGAFGSEAFF. Looking up the rest from reference TRBV19 and TRBJ1-1 gives the full variable domain: DGGITQSPKYLFRKEGQNVTLSCEQNLNHDAMYWYRQDPGQGLRLIYYSQIVNDFQKGDIAEGYSVSREKKESFPLTVTSAQKNPTAFYLCASSSSGGAFGSEAFFGQGTRLTVV.

This rearrangement joins TRBV28 to TRBJ2-7; 10 bases map to TRBD1. Germline CDR1 is MDHEN and CDR2 is SYDVKM. The V segment lost 5 bases and the J segment 9 bases; nucleotides outside the gene matches: 16. The CDR3 length is 16 residues. The CDR3: CASSKMPGQGTGGQYF. CDR3 in DNA: TGTGCCAGCAGTAAAATGCCGGGACAGGGGACGGGCGGGCAGTACTTC.

Comment on this clonotype: A clone one base away is much larger, so this may be a read error. The chain carries TRBV10-3 and TRBJ2-3; no firm D call. Germline-derived CDR1 and CDR2 are ENHRY and SYGVKD. The length of the CDR3 is 13 residues. The CDR3 here is CATSEVPADTQYF. The CDR3 DNA is TGTGCCACCAGTGAAGTTCCGGCGGATACGCAGTATTTT.

In its sample, this clonotype ranks as medium-sized. This rearrangement joins TRBV4-1 to TRBJ2-2; TRBD1 matches at 9 bases. The CDR3 is 16 residues long. V shed 4 bases and J 7 bases; nucleotides not matched to a gene: 10. Germline values: CDR1 MGHRA, CDR2 YSYEKL. Written as DNA, the CDR3 is TGCGCCAGCAGCCTGGGGACAGGGTCAGTGGGCGGGGAGCTGTTTTTT. Amino acid sequence: CASSLGTGSVGGELFF.

The chain carries TRBV5-1 and TRBJ1-2, with a weak D call TRBD1 (5 bases). The CDR3 has 15 amino acids. In germline, CDR1 is SGHRS, CDR2 YFSETQ. V was cut by 0 bases and J by 8 bases, with 17 bases left in between. Written as DNA, the CDR3 is TGCGCCAGCAGCTTGGTATTAGAGGGGCTCGACGGCTACACCTTC. Protein product: CASSLVLEGLDGYTF. Based on the CDR3 plus reference TRBV5-1 and TRBJ1-2, the full variable domain is KAGVTQTPRYLIKTRGQQVTLSCSPISGHRSVSWYQQTPGQGLQFLFEYFSETQRNKGNFPGRFSGRQFSNSRSEMNVSTLELGDSALYLCASSLVLEGLDGYTFGSGTRLTVV.

This clonotype came up a few times. This chain links TRBV12-3 or TRBV12-4 with TRBJ1-2; D uncertain. The germline V and J ends were trimmed by 5 bases and 2 bases, with 9 bases remaining between them. This CDR3 region has 13 residues. DNA for the CDR3: TGTGCCAGCAGTCTGGACGGCAACTATGGCTACACCTTC. Translating it yields CASSLDGNYGYTF.

This clonotype appeared a few times. V is TRBV29-1 and J is TRBJ2-3; a weak D match, TRBD2 (6 bases). From germline, CDR1 is SQVTM and CDR2 ANQGSEA. CDR3 size: 16 residues. The V gene lost 4 bases and the J gene lost 1 base, with 18 bases spanning the gap. CDR3 DNA: TGCAGCGTTGCTGGGGGGAGATTCTCGGGCACAGATACGCAGTATTTT. Protein: CSVAGGRFSGTDTQYF.

The chain joins TRBV28 to TRBJ1-2, with 9 bases fitting TRBD1. V shed 4 bases and J 14 bases; nucleotides not matched to a gene: 8. This CDR3 has 12 residues. CDR1 and CDR2 (germline): MDHEN, SYDVKM. The CDR3 here is CASSWDRAHGTF. The CDR3 DNA sequence: TGTGCCAGCAGTTGGGACAGGGCTCACGGGACCTTC.

The chain links TRBV11-2 to TRBJ2-1; 7 bases match TRBD2. V shed 5 bases and J 3 bases; nucleotides not matched to a gene: 13. Germline V gene data show CDR1 as SGHAT and CDR2 as FQNNGV. CDR3 length: 17 amino acids. The CDR3: CASSLRPGGGLYNEQFF. CDR3 sequence (DNA): TGTGCCAGCAGCCTCCGACCCGGCGGGGGTCTCTACAATGAGCAGTTCTTC. The full variable domain, in which reference TRBV11-2 and TRBJ2-1 provide the parts outside the CDR3, is EAGVAQSPRYKIIEKRQSVAFWCNPISGHATLYWYQQILGQGPKLLIQFQNNGVVDDSQLPKDRFSAERLKGVDSTLKIQPAKLEDSAVYLCASSLRPGGGLYNEQFFGPGTRLTVL.

The sample holds a few counts of this clonotype. In DNA form, the CDR3 reads TGTGCCAGCAGTTCCCCGTTAGCGGGAGCGGTAGATACGCAGTATTTT. It yields the protein CASSSPLAGAVDTQYF. V usage is TRBV12-3 or TRBV12-4 and J usage is TRBJ2-3; TRBD2 matches at 9 bases. V shed 4 bases, J shed 5 bases, and the junction held 10 bases outside the gene matches. The CDR3 is 16 residues long.

The J gene is TRBJ2-7, the V gene TRBV6-1, with D maybe TRBD1 (6 bases). V was shortened by 4 bases and J by 6 bases, with 16 bases between the two germline ends. This CDR3 has 14 amino acids. Germline values: CDR1 MNHNS, CDR2 SASEGT. The CDR3 protein is CASSATGPNGEQYF. The CDR3 DNA reads TGTGCCAGCAGTGCTACAGGGCCCAACGGCGAGCAGTACTTC.

This clonotype is large (0.1 to 1%) in the sample. The rearrangement joins TRBV20-1 to TRBJ1-4, with a possible D match to TRBD1 (6 bases). From germline, CDR1 is DFQATT and CDR2 SNEGSKA (reference sequence). V lost 3 bases, J lost 0 bases, and 11 bases lay in between. The CDR3 contains 15 residues. CDR3 loop: CSARGAAATNEKLFF. DNA of the CDR3: TGCAGTGCTAGGGGGGCAGCAGCAACTAATGAAAAACTGTTTTTT.

Remarks on this clonotype: Being one base from a much bigger clone, this may be a read error. This CDR3 reads CASSYPFEQLF. In DNA form, the CDR3 reads TGTGCCAGCAGCTACCCCTTTGAGCAGCTCTTC. J is TRBJ2-1 and V is TRBV7-9; D is uncertain. The germline CDR1 and CDR2 sequences are SEHNR and FQNEAQ (reference sequence). CDR3 length: 11 residues.

This chain links TRBV12-3 or TRBV12-4 with TRBJ1-6; TRBD1 might be the D (5 bases). V lost 7 bases and J 10 bases, leaving 14 bases between the germline ends. CDR3 size: 13 residues. CDR3 loop: CASNPGGGSPLHF. CDR3 nucleotide sequence: TGTGCCAGCAACCCTGGGGGGGGATCACCCCTCCACTTT.

This clonotype has just a few counts. V gene TRBV5-6 combines with J gene TRBJ2-7, with D unresolved. From germline, CDR1 is SGHDT and CDR2 YYEEEE. The CDR3 totals 13 residues. Trimming cost V 3 bases and J 6 bases, with 13 bases left between them. CDR3 region: CASSSTGSFEQYF. The CDR3 coding sequence is TGTGCCAGCAGCTCCACCGGAAGTTTCGAGCAGTACTTC. Filled out from reference TRBV5-6 and TRBJ2-7, the complete variable domain reads DAGVTQSPTHLIKTRGQQVTLRCSPKSGHDTVSWYQQALGQGPQFIFQYYEEEERQRGNFPDRFSGHQFPNYSSELNVNALLLGDSALYLCASSSTGSFEQYFGPGTRLTVT.

This clonotype is termed medium-sized. The V call is TRBV20-1, the J call TRBJ2-7; D is undetermined. Trimming took off 6 bases at V and 5 bases at J, with 14 bases between the two ends. Germline lookup yields CDR1 DFQATT and CDR2 SNEGSKA (reference sequence). CDR3 length equals 12 residues. As DNA, the CDR3 is TGCAGTGCGCGGCCGAGAATCCACGAGCAGTACTTC. Protein product: CSARPRIHEQYF.